These 20 T cell receptor beta chains share one sample of origin, sequenced in a study of early T cells in non-severe SARS-CoV-2 infection. TCRdb re-called the 5' RACE reads through MiXCR, storing one row per CDR3 protein. This table has over 60,000 distinct CDR3 sequences, 10% appearing once. This sample comprised whole blood, obtained at baseline. The receptors here all came from an adult who was a healthcare worker with PCR-confirmed SARS-CoV-2 infection or an uninfected control (not recorded which).

This clonotype was counted at least ten times. The chain uses TRBV7-2 and TRBJ1-5; the D is unclear. Germline V lookup: CDR1 SGHTA, CDR2 FQGNSA. This CDR3 has 14 amino acids. With 0 bases removed from V and 3 bases from J, the gap between germline ends came to 6 bases. The DNA for the CDR3 is TGTGCCAGCAGCTTAGCGGGCCCCAATCAGCCCCAGCATTTT. Its translation: CASSLAGPNQPQHF.

This clonotype was recorded many times. The chain couples TRBV20-1 to TRBJ2-1, with TRBD1 as a possible D gene (5 bases). CDR1 is DFQATT and CDR2 is SNEGSKA in the germline V gene (reference sequence). The ends were cut back, 3 bases at V and 6 bases at J, with 24 bases in the middle. This CDR3 comprises 17 residues. The CDR3 loop is CSASRHRPSPTSNEQFF. The CDR3 DNA follows: TGCAGTGCTAGTCGGCACAGGCCAAGCCCAACCTCCAATGAGCAGTTCTTC.

In this sample, this clonotype turned up many times. The V and J genes are TRBV18 and TRBJ2-1; TRBD2 aligns across 12 bases. V lost 3 bases and J lost 9; bases outside the gene matches: 9. Per germline, CDR1 KGHSH and CDR2 LQKENI. The CDR3 has 16 amino acids. The CDR3 sequence: CASSPFSSGGAIEQFF. The CDR3 nucleotides are TGTGCCAGCTCACCGTTTTCTAGCGGGGGGGCTATTGAGCAGTTCTTC. The full variable domain, its missing parts supplied by reference TRBV18 and TRBJ2-1, is NAGVMQNPRHLVRRRGQEARLRCSPMKGHSHVYWYRQLPEEGLKFMVYLQKENIIDESGMPKERFSAEFPKEGPSILRIQQVVRGDSAAYFCASSPFSSGGAIEQFFGPGTRLTVL.

This clonotype has ten or more counts. This rearrangement joins TRBV12-3 or TRBV12-4 to TRBJ2-7; the D gene is possibly TRBD1 (6 bases). V lost 6 bases to trimming and J lost 0 bases, with 9 bases between them. The CDR3 has 13 residues. The CDR3 sequence: CASSWTVSYEQYF. In DNA, the CDR3 is TGTGCCAGCAGCTGGACAGTCTCCTACGAGCAGTACTTC.

The J gene is TRBJ1-1, the V gene TRBV6-2 or TRBV6-3; D not resolved. Trimming pared 2 bases from V and 0 bases from J, leaving 10 bases between. Germline-derived CDR1 and CDR2 are MNHEY and SVGEGT. The CDR3 spans 15 residues. The CDR3 sequence is CASSYPGSLNTEAFF. The CDR3 nucleotides read TGTGCCAGCAGTTACCCCGGAAGCTTGAACACTGAAGCTTTCTTT.

This clonotype was counted only a few times. CDR3 residues: CASSHDIGGADNEQFF. Here the CDR3 DNA reads TGTGCCAGCAGCCACGACATCGGGGGGGCTGACAATGAGCAGTTCTTC. This rearrangement joins TRBV3-1 to TRBJ2-1; TRBD2 matches 8 bases. The trim removed 3 bases at V and 5 bases at J, leaving 9 bases unmatched. CDR1 and CDR2 from the germline V gene are LGHDT and YNNKEL (reference sequence). There are 16 residues in the CDR3.

This clonotype was found a few times. The chain uses TRBV19 and TRBJ1-4, with D perhaps matching TRBD1 (5 bases). The V and J ends lost 5 bases and 0 bases respectively, with 25 bases between them. The CDR3 length is 20 residues. The germline CDR1 and CDR2 sequences are LNHDA and SQIVND (reference sequence). The CDR3, as DNA: TGTGCCAGTAGTCTACAAATTCTCCGGGGCGCCTCTGCAACTAATGAAAAACTGTTTTTT. The encoded protein is CASSLQILRGASATNEKLFF. Combining the CDR3 with reference TRBV19 and TRBJ1-4 gives the whole variable domain DGGITQSPKYLFRKEGQNVTLSCEQNLNHDAMYWYRQDPGQGLRLIYYSQIVNDFQKGDIAEGYSVSREKKESFPLTVTSAQKNPTAFYLCASSLQILRGASATNEKLFFGSGTQLSVL.

The chain links TRBV20-1 to TRBJ2-6; D might be TRBD2 (6 bases). The germline V and J ends were trimmed by 0 bases and 0 bases, with 15 bases remaining between them. This CDR3 has 18 residues. CDR1 DFQATT and CDR2 SNEGSKA come from the germline V gene (reference sequence). The CDR3 is CSARDRPRGISGANVLTF. The CDR3 nucleotides read TGCAGTGCTAGAGATCGCCCCCGGGGGATCTCTGGGGCCAACGTCCTGACTTTC.

This clonotype was observed a handful of times. The chain couples TRBV7-9 to TRBJ1-1; a possible D gene is TRBD1 (6 bases). Per the germline V gene, CDR1 is SEHNR and CDR2 is FQNEAQ (reference sequence). Trimming cost V 5 bases and J 0 bases, with 19 bases left between them. CDR3 length: 17 amino acids. The CDR3 DNA follows: TGTGCCAGCAGCCAAAAGCGGACAGAATCGATGAACACTGAAGCTTTCTTT. Translating it yields CASSQKRTESMNTEAFF.

This clonotype was observed a handful of times. The rearrangement uses TRBV25-1 and TRBJ2-7; a possible D gene is TRBD2 (5 bases). The V gene's germline CDR1 is MGHDK and CDR2 SYGVNS. V was cut by 10 bases and J by 3 bases, with 16 bases left in between. The CDR3 runs 13 residues. The CDR3: CATKGDFHYEQYF. The CDR3, as DNA: TGTGCCACCAAGGGAGACTTTCACTACGAGCAGTACTTC.

This rearrangement joins TRBV5-8 to TRBJ2-5; possibly TRBD2 for D (6 bases). Germline loops: CDR1 SGHTS, CDR2 YDEGEE. The CDR3 consists of 16 residues. The ends were cut back, 4 bases at V and 0 bases at J, with 16 bases in the middle. The CDR3: CASSPRGTAYQETQYF. As DNA, the CDR3 is TGTGCCAGCAGCCCCCGCGGGACCGCGTACCAAGAGACCCAGTACTTC.

This clonotype has a count of ten or more. The V gene is TRBV9, the J gene TRBJ1-6; 8 bases line up with TRBD1. CDR3 length equals 15 residues. The trim removed 4 bases at V and 10 bases at J, leaving 10 bases unmatched. Germline assignment: CDR1 SGDLS and CDR2 YYNGEE. The DNA of the CDR3 is TGTGCCAGCAGCACCGCCGGGACAGGCACATCACCCCTCCACTTT. Its protein product is CASSTAGTGTSPLHF.

The sample holds a few counts of this clonotype. The chain uses TRBV28 and TRBJ1-5; possibly TRBD1 for D (5 bases). CDR1 and CDR2 from the germline V gene are MDHEN and SYDVKM. Between the trimmed V and J ends, which lost 8 bases and 0 bases, there was a span of 11 bases. The CDR3 consists of 14 residues. The CDR3 here is CASGGDYSNQPQHF. The CDR3 nucleotides are TGTGCCAGCGGGGGGGACTATAGCAATCAGCCCCAGCATTTT.

This clonotype was seen a handful of times. V gene TRBV29-1 combines with J gene TRBJ1-2; no firm D call. CDR3 length equals 11 residues. The germline V gene has CDR1 SQVTM and CDR2 ANQGSEA. V was trimmed by 7 bases and J by 4 bases, leaving 10 bases between them. This chain's CDR3 is CSALVAYGYTF. For the CDR3, the DNA is TGCAGCGCTCTCGTTGCCTATGGCTACACCTTC.

At least ten counts were recorded for this clonotype. This chain uses TRBV5-4 with TRBJ1-2; D gene uncertain. Germline lookup yields CDR1 SGHNT and CDR2 YYREEE (reference sequence). V was trimmed by 4 bases and J by 4 bases, leaving 5 bases between them. This CDR3 is built from 11 residues. The CDR3 sequence: CASSTLYGYTF. The DNA of the CDR3 is TGTGCCAGCAGCACGCTCTATGGCTACACCTTC.

This clonotype turned up a few times. The chain employs TRBV6-2 or TRBV6-3 and TRBJ1-2; the D gene is possibly TRBD1 (6 bases). Germline CDR1 reads MNHEY; CDR2 reads SVGEGT. V lost 10 bases to trimming and J lost 4 bases, with 10 bases between them. CDR3 size: 11 residues. The CDR3 here is CAIRDTYGYTF. CDR3 sequence (DNA): TGTGCCATCAGGGACACCTATGGCTACACCTTC.

This clonotype was seen ten or more times. CDR3 coding DNA: TGTGCCTGGAGTGACCGGGACAGGGGATTTCGCGAAAAACTGTTTTTT. Its translation is CAWSDRDRGFREKLFF. The chain has TRBV30 and TRBJ1-4, with 10 nucleotides matching TRBD1. The CDR3 is 16 residues long. The germline CDR1 and CDR2 sequences are GTSNPN and SVGIG (reference sequence). The V and J ends lost 1 base and 8 bases, in that order; junction bases with no gene match: 10.

This clonotype has a count of ten or more. The V and J genes are TRBV25-1 and TRBJ1-2; no clear D. With 3 bases removed from V and 6 bases from J, the gap between germline ends came to 11 bases. From germline, CDR1 is MGHDK and CDR2 SYGVNS. This CDR3 region has 13 residues. Here the CDR3 reads CASSDPRRNGYTF. CDR3 sequence (DNA): TGTGCCAGCAGTGACCCCAGGAGGAATGGCTACACCTTC.

This chain connects TRBV20-1 to TRBJ1-6, with TRBD1 as a possible D gene (5 bases). V lost 3 bases and J lost 5, with 11 bases in between. CDR1 and CDR2 from the germline V gene are DFQATT and SNEGSKA (reference sequence). The CDR3 is 14 residues long. The CDR3 spells CSARMGTDNSPLHF. The CDR3 bases are TGCAGTGCTAGGATGGGGACTGATAATTCACCCCTCCACTTT.

This clonotype was detected a few times. This chain joins TRBV20-1 and TRBJ2-1; TRBD1 or TRBD2 may be the D gene (5 bases each). Deletions cut 6 bases from V and 9 bases from J, with 15 bases between. Germline V CDR1 and CDR2: DFQATT, SNEGSKA (reference sequence). The CDR3 extends over 12 amino acids. CDR3 region: CSARGPGSEQFF. The CDR3 nucleotides read TGCAGTGCGAGGGGCCCGGGTTCTGAGCAGTTCTTC.